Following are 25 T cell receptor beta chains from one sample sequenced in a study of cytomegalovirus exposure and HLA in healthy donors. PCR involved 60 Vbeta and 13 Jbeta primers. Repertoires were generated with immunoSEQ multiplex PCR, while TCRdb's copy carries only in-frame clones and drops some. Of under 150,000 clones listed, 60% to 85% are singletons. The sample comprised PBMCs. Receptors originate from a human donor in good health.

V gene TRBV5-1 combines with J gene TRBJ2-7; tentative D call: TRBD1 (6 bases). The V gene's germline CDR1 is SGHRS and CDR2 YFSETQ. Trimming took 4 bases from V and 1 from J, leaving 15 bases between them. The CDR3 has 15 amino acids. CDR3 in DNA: TGCGCCAGCAGCCTGTCGGCAGGGACATCCTACGAGCAGTACTTC. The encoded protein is CASSLSAGTSYEQYF.

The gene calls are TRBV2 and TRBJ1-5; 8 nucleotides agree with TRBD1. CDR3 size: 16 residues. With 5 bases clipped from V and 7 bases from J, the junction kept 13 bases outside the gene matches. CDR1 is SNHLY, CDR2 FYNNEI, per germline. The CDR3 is CASSKLRGPTDQPQHF. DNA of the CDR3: TGTGCCAGCAGTAAACTCAGGGGGCCTACCGACCAGCCCCAGCATTTT.

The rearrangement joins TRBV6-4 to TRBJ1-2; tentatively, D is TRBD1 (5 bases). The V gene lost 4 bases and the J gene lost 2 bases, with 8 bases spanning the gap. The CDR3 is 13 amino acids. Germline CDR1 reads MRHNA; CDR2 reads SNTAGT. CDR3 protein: CASSAGINYGYTF. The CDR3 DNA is TGTGCCAGCAGTGCAGGGATCAACTATGGCTACACCTTC.

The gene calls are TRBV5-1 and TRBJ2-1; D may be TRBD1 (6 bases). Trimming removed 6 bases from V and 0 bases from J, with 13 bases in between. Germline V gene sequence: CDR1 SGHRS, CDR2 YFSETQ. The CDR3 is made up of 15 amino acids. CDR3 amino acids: CASTRDRSSYNEQFF. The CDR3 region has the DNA TGCGCCAGCACCCGTGACAGGAGCTCCTACAATGAGCAGTTCTTC.

The CDR3 sequence is CASSISGGNTEAFF. CDR3 DNA sequence: TGTGCCAGTAGTATCTCCGGGGGAAACACTGAAGCTTTCTTT. This chain links TRBV19 with TRBJ1-1, with D possibly being TRBD1 (5 bases). Per germline, CDR1 LNHDA and CDR2 SQIVND (reference sequence). The V and J ends lost 3 bases and 2 bases respectively, with 10 bases between them. The CDR3 has 14 residues. Together with reference TRBV19 and TRBJ1-1, the CDR3 gives the full variable domain: DGGITQSPKYLFRKEGQNVTLSCEQNLNHDAMYWYRQDPGQGLRLIYYSQIVNDFQKGDIAEGYSVSREKKESFPLTVTSAQKNPTAFYLCASSISGGNTEAFFGQGTRLTVV.

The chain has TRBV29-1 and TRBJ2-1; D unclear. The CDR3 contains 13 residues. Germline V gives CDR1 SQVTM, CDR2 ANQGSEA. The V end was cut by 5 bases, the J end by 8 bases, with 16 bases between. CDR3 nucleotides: TGCAGCGTTTCTACACCGATCGGAGATGAGCAGTTCTTC. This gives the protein CSVSTPIGDEQFF.

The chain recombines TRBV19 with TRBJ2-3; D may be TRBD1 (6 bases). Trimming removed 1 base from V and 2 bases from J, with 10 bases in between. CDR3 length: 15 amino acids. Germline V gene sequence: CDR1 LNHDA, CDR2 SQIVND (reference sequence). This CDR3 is CASSIAGAYTDTQYF. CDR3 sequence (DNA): TGTGCCAGTAGTATAGCAGGGGCCTACACAGATACGCAGTATTTT.

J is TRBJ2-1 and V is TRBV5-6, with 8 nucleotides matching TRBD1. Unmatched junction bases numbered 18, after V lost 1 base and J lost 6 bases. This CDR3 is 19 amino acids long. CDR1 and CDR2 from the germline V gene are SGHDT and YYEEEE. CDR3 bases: TGTGCCAGCAGCTTGAGTCTGGATAGCCCGGGACAGGTTCTCAATGAGCAGTTCTTC. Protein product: CASSLSLDSPGQVLNEQFF.

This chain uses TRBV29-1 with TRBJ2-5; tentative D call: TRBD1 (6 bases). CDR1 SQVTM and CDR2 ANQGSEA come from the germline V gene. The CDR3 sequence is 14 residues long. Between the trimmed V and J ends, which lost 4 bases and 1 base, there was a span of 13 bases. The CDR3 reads CSVATGNSQETQYF. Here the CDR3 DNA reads TGCAGCGTTGCCACAGGGAACAGCCAAGAGACCCAGTACTTC.

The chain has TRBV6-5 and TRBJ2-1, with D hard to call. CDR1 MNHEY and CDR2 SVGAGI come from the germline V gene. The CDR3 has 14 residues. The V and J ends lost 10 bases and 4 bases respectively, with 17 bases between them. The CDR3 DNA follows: TGTGCCATCTGTTTGTTCCAGGAATACAATGAGCAGTTCTTC. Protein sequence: CAICLFQEYNEQFF.

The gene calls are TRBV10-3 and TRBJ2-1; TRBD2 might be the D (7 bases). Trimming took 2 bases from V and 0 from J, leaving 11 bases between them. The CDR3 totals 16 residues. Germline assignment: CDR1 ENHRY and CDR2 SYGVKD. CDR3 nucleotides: TGTGCCATCAGTGAGCCCCGGGGGGCCTCCTACAATGAGCAGTTCTTC. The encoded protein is CAISEPRGASYNEQFF.

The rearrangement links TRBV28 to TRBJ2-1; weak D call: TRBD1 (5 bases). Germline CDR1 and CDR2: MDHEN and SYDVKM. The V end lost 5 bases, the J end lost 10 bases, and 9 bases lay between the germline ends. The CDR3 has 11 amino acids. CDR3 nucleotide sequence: TGTGCCAGCAGTCCAGGGTCCGAGCAGTTCTTC. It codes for CASSPGSEQFF.

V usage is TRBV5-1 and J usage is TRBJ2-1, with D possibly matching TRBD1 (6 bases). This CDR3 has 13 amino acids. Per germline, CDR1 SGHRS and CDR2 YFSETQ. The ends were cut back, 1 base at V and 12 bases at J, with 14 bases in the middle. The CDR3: CASSLTTGPPQFF. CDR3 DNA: TGCGCCAGCAGCTTGACCACAGGGCCTCCGCAGTTCTTC.

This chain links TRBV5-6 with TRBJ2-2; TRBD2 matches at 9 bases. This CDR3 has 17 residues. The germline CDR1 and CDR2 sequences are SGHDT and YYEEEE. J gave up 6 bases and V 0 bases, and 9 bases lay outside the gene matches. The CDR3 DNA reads TGTGCCAGCAGCTTGGCCGGCGGGGGGGCCGTCGCCGGGGAGCTGTTTTTT. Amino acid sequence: CASSLAGGGAVAGELFF.

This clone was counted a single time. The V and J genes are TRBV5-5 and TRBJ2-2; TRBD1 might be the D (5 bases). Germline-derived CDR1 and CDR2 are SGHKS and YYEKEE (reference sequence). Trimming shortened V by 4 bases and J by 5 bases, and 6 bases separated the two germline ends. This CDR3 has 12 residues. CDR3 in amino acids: CASSRQTGELFF. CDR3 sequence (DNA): TGTGCCAGCAGCCGACAGACCGGGGAGCTGTTTTTT.

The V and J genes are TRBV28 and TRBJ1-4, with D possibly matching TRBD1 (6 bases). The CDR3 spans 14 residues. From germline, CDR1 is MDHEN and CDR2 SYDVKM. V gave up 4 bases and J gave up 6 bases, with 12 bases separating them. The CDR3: CASSSGTLDEKLFF. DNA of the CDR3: TGTGCCAGCAGTTCCGGGACATTAGATGAAAAACTGTTTTTT.

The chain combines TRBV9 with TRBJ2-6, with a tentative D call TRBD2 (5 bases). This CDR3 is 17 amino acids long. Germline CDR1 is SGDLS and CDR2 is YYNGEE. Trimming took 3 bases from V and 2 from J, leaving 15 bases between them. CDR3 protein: CASSASRTGTGANVLTF. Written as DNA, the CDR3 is TGTGCCAGCAGCGCCTCACGGACGGGGACTGGGGCCAACGTCCTGACTTTC.

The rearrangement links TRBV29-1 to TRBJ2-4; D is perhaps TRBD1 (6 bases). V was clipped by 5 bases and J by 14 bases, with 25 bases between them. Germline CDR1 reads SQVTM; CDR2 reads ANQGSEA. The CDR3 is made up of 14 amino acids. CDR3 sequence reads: CSVSTTGFRGPEYF. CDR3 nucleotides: TGCAGCGTTTCGACGACAGGTTTCAGGGGTCCCGAGTACTTC.

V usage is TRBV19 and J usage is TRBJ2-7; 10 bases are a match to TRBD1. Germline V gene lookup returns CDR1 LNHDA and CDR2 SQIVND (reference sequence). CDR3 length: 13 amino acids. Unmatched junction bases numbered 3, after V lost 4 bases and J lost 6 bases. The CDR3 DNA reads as TGTGCCAGTAGTAAGGACAGGGGGTCCGAGCAGTACTTC. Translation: CASSKDRGSEQYF. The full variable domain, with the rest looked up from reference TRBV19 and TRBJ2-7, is DGGITQSPKYLFRKEGQNVTLSCEQNLNHDAMYWYRQDPGQGLRLIYYSQIVNDFQKGDIAEGYSVSREKKESFPLTVTSAQKNPTAFYLCASSKDRGSEQYFGPGTRLTVT.

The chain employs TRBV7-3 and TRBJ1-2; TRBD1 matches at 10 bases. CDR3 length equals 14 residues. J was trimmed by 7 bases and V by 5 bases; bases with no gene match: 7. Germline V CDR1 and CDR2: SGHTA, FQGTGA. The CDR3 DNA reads TGTGCCAGCAGCCCTTGGACAGGGGGTGGTGGCTACACCTTC. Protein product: CASSPWTGGGGYTF. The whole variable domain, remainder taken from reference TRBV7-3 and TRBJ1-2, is GAGVSQTPSNKVTEKGKYVELRCDPISGHTALYWYRQSLGQGPEFLIYFQGTGAADDSGLPNDRFFAVRPEGSVSTLKIQRTERGDSAVYLCASSPWTGGGGYTFGSGTRLTVV.

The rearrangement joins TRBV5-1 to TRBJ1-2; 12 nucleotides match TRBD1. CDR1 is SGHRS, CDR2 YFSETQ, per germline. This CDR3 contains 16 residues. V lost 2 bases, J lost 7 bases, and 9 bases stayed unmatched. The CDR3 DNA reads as TGCGCCAGCAGCTTAAAGGGGACAGGGGGCGAAAGTGGCTACACCTTC. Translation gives CASSLKGTGGESGYTF.

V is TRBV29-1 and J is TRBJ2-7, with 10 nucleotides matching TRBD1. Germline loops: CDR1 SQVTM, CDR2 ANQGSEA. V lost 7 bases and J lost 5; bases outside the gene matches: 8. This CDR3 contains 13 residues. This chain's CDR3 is CSAYPTGGNEQYF. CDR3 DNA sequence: TGCAGCGCTTATCCGACAGGGGGCAACGAGCAGTACTTC.

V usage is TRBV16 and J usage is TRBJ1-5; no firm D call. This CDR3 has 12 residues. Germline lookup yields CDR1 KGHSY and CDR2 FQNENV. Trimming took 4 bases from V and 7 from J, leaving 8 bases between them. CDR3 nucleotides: TGTGCCAGCAGCCTGGGGAGGCAGCCCCAGCATTTT. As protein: CASSLGRQPQHF. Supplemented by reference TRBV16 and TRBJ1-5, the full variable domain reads GEEVAQTPKHLVRGEGQKAKLYCAPIKGHSYVFWYQQVLKNEFKFLISFQNENVFDETGMPKERFSAKCLPNSPCSLEIQATKLEDSAVYFCASSLGRQPQHFGDGTRLSIL.

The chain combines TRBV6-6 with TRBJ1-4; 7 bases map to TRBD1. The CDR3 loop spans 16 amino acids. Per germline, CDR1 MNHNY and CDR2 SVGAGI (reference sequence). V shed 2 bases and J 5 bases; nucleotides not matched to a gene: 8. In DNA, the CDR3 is TGTGCCAGCAGTTACGGTGGGGACAGAAGAAATGAAAAACTGTTTTTT. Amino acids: CASSYGGDRRNEKLFF.

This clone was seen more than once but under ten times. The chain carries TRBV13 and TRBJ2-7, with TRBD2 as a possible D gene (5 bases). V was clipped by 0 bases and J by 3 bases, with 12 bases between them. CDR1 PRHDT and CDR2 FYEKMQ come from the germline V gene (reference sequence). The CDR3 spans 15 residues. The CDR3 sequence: CASSLGLRGNYEQYF. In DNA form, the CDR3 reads TGTGCCAGCAGCTTAGGCCTACGGGGAAACTACGAGCAGTACTTC. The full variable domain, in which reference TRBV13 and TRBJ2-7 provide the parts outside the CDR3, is AAGVIQSPRHLIKEKRETATLKCYPIPRHDTVYWYQQGPGQDPQFLISFYEKMQSDKGSIPDRFSAQQFSDYHSELNMSSLELGDSALYFCASSLGLRGNYEQYFGPGTRLTVT.